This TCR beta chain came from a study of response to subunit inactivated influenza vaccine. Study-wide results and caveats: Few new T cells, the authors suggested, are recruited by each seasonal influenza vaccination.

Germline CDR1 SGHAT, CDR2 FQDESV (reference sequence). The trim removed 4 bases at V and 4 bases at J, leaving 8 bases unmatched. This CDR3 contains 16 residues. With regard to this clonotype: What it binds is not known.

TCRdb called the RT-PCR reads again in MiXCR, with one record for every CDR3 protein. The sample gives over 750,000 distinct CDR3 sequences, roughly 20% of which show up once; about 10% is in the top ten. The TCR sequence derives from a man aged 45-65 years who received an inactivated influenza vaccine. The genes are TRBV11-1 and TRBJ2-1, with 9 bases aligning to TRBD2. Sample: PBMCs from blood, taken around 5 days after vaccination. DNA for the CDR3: TGTGCCAGCAGCTCAATGCGGGAGGGGAAATACAATGAGCAGTTCTTC. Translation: CASSSMREGKYNEQFF.